These T cell receptor beta chains were read from a single sample in a study of blood T cell repertoires in COVID-19. Profiled with immunoSEQ multiplex PCR; TCRdb holds only in-frame clones, not every one. The sample includes approximately 74,000 clones, approximately 84% of them seen just once. Sequencing used peripheral blood. These receptors were taken from a man aged 65 to 85 with acute or convalescent COVID-19. Each CDR3 is given with its conserved first and last residue. A D gene is named only where the DNA matches it firmly. Rows may omit the clone size; those that give it use once, few, many or a size class.

abundance	d_gene	v_gene	len	j_gene	CDR3aa	CDR3nt
-	TRBD2	TRBV5-1	15	TRBJ2-1	CASSFSGGSNNEQFF	TGCGCCAGCAGCTTTAGCGGGGGGTCCAACAATGAGCAGTTCTTC
once	TRBD1	TRBV7-2	15	TRBJ1-5	CASSTGQGSNQPQHF	TGTGCCAGCAGCACGGGACAGGGTAGCAATCAGCCCCAGCATTTT
-	-	TRBV2	16	TRBJ2-1	CASSPLAGGSYNEQFF	TGTGCCAGCAGTCCCCTGGCGGGCGGCTCCTACAATGAGCAGTTCTTC
-	-	TRBV28	15	TRBJ2-4	CASSFQGLAKNIQYF	TGTGCCAGCAGTTTCCAGGGATTAGCCAAAAACATTCAGTACTTC
-	TRBD2	TRBV7-9	13	TRBJ2-7	CASSLSGAREQYF	TGTGCCAGCAGCTTAAGCGGGGCTAGAGAGCAGTACTTC
-	-	TRBV7-2	17	TRBJ2-5	CASSFVGGTIPGETQYF	TGTGCCAGCAGCTTCGTGGGGGGAACTATCCCTGGGGAGACCCAGTACTTC
-	-	TRBV28	14	TRBJ2-7	CASKRGGGIYEQYF	TGTGCCAGCAAGCGTGGTGGAGGGATATACGAGCAGTACTTC
-	-	TRBV7-2	12	TRBJ2-7	CASTGQSYEQYF	TGTGCCAGCACCGGACAGTCCTACGAGCAGTACTTC
once	-	TRBV9	15	TRBJ1-1	CASSVDPGSDTEAFF	TGTGCCAGCAGCGTAGATCCAGGGTCGGACACTGAAGCTTTCTTT
-	TRBD1	TRBV2	14	TRBJ2-3	CASRDRGREDTQYF	TGTGCCAGTCGAGACAGGGGGCGCGAAGATACGCAGTATTTT
few	TRBD1	TRBV3-1/TRBV3-2	14	TRBJ2-1	CASSPYDRENEQFF	TGTGCCAGCAGCCCTTATGACAGGGAGAATGAGCAGTTCTTC
-	-	TRBV25-1	15	TRBJ1-6	CASSPLDSYNSPLHF	TGTGCCAGCAGCCCCCTAGACAGCTATAATTCACCCCTCCACTTT
-	-	TRBV5-1	12	TRBJ1-1	CASSPTGGEAFF	TGCGCCAGCAGCCCCACAGGAGGGGAAGCTTTCTTT
-	TRBD2	TRBV19	15	TRBJ2-7	CASSTLAGAHNEQYF	TGTGCCAGTAGTACACTAGCGGGGGCCCACAACGAGCAGTACTTC
-	TRBD2	TRBV7-7	16	TRBJ2-1	CASSPGLAGEYNEQFF	TGTGCTAGCAGCCCGGGACTAGCGGGAGAATACAATGAGCAGTTCTTC
-	TRBD2	TRBV19	18	TRBJ2-1	CASSMKTSGSGYYNEQFF	TGTGCCAGTAGTATGAAGACTAGCGGGAGTGGATACTACAATGAGCAGTTCTTC
-	TRBD1	TRBV7-7	13	TRBJ2-5	CASSPGTGGTQYF	TGTGCTAGCAGCCCCGGGACAGGAGGGACCCAGTACTTC
-	-	TRBV2	16	TRBJ2-2	CASSGGQVGNTGELFF	TGTGCCAGCAGTGGGGGACAAGTCGGTAACACCGGGGAGCTGTTTTTT
-	TRBD1	TRBV27	15	TRBJ2-5	CASSSGQGGRETQYF	TGTGCCAGCAGTTCAGGACAGGGGGGCCGGGAGACCCAGTACTTC
few	-	TRBV4-1	16	TRBJ2-7	CASSHSGLRGRDEQYF	TGCGCCAGCAGCCATTCCGGGCTCAGGGGAAGGGACGAGCAGTACTTC
-	TRBD2	TRBV28	16	TRBJ2-1	CASRRSGLAGYNEQFF	TGTGCCAGCAGACGCTCGGGACTAGCGGGGTACAATGAGCAGTTCTTC
few	TRBD2	TRBV10-3	16	TRBJ2-3	CAISDRLASSTDTQYF	TGTGCCATCAGCGATAGACTAGCGTCTAGCACAGATACGCAGTATTTT
-	TRBD2	TRBV7-2	15	TRBJ2-7	CASSWGLAGGYEQYF	TGTGCCAGCAGCTGGGGACTAGCGGGGGGCTACGAGCAGTACTTC
-	-	TRBV12-3/TRBV12-4	13	TRBJ1-1	CASRQYKNTEAFF	TGTGCCAGCAGACAGTACAAGAACACTGAAGCTTTCTTT